These 7 T cell receptor beta chains were all obtained from the same sample, sequenced in a study of blood T cell repertoires in COVID-19 (TCRdb year 2020). Receptor amplification or capture employed the immunoSEQ multiplex PCR assay. Here the immuneACCESS table is served through TCRdb, limited to in-frame sequences with V and J called. Missing clones are a known gap in these copies; in checked studies unresolved V genes cover under half, and the rest lacks a known reason. This sample gives 150,000 to 200,000 clones in total; 87% of them show up just once. The ten largest account for approximately 2.1% of the sample. Source material: PBMCs or T cells enriched from blood (not recorded which). The receptors stem from a woman in her thirties who had recovered from COVID-19.

The sample holds a few counts of this clone. The CDR3 spells CAWSVGANQPQHF. CDR3 nucleotides: TGTGCCTGGAGCGTGGGGGCCAATCAGCCCCAGCATTTT. The chain carries TRBV30 and TRBJ1-5, with D maybe TRBD1 (6 bases). The V gene lost 3 bases and the J gene lost 3 bases, with 9 bases spanning the gap. The length of the CDR3 is 13 residues. Per germline, CDR1 GTSNPN and CDR2 SVGIG (reference sequence).

The chain links TRBV11-3 to TRBJ2-3; 9 nucleotides agree with TRBD2. V lost 4 bases, J lost 4 bases, and 6 bases stayed unmatched. The CDR3 covers 15 residues. Germline V gene sequence: CDR1 SGHNT, CDR2 YENEEA. The CDR3 region has the DNA TGTGCCAGCAGCTCTAGGGCGGGAGGGCCAGATACGCAGTATTTT. This gives the protein CASSSRAGGPDTQYF.

The rearrangement links TRBV20-1 to TRBJ2-3; D remains unclear. Germline-derived CDR1 and CDR2 are DFQATT and SNEGSKA (reference sequence). The CDR3 is made up of 11 amino acids. Written as DNA, the CDR3 is TGCAGCCAACGACTGAAAGATACGCAGTATTTT. It translates to CSQRLKDTQYF.

This clone came up a few times. This chain uses TRBV30 with TRBJ1-1; D uncertain. The V end was cut by 4 bases, the J end by 7 bases, with 25 bases between. This CDR3 has 16 amino acids. Germline V lookup: CDR1 GTSNPN, CDR2 SVGIG (reference sequence). CDR3 region: CAWNKDPGRSRGEAFF. CDR3 nucleotides: TGTGCCTGGAACAAAGACCCCGGCAGGTCGCGGGGTGAAGCTTTCTTT.

J is TRBJ1-4 and V is TRBV6-5, with a possible D match to TRBD1 (5 bases). Germline CDR1 MNHEY, CDR2 SVGAGI. V was cut by 6 bases and J by 5 bases, with 16 bases left in between. This CDR3 spans 15 amino acids. For the CDR3, the DNA is TGTGCCAGCAGCCCAAACGGGGGAAAGAATGAAAAACTGTTTTTT. This codes for CASSPNGGKNEKLFF.

The chain is built from TRBV7-9 and TRBJ2-5; D may be TRBD1 (6 bases). Germline-derived CDR1 and CDR2 are SEHNR and FQNEAQ (reference sequence). The CDR3 runs to 13 residues. Trimming cost V 5 bases and J 5 bases, with 12 bases left between them. The CDR3: CASSLDRSETQYF. CDR3 DNA sequence: TGTGCCAGCAGCCTAGACAGGTCTGAGACCCAGTACTTC.

The V call is TRBV27, the J call TRBJ2-7; 7 bases are shared with TRBD1. The germline gives CDR1 MNHEY, CDR2 SMNVEV (reference sequence). The ends lost 6 bases at V and 2 bases at J; junction bases unmatched: 7. The CDR3 extends over 14 amino acids. The CDR3 coding sequence is TGTGCCAGCAGCCTGGGACAGACCCCCTACGAGCAGTACTTC. Translated, it gives CASSLGQTPYEQYF.